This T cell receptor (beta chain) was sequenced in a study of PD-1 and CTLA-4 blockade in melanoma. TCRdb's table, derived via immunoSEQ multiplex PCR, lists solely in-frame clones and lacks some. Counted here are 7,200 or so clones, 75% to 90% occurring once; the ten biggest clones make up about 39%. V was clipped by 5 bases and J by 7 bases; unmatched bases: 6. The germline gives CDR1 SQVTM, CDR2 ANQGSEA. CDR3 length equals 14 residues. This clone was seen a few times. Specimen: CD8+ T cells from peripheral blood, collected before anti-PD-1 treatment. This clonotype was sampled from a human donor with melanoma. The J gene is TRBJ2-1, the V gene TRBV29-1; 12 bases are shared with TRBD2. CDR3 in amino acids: CSVYGLAGINEQFF. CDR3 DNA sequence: TGCAGCGTTTACGGACTAGCGGGAATTAATGAGCAGTTCTTC.